One sample yielded the 5 T cell receptor beta chains listed below, sequenced in a study of CD8+ T cells in alopecia areata (dated by TCRdb to the late 2010s). Libraries came from the immunoSEQ multiplex PCR assay. RNA was extracted from all samples and reverse transcribed into cDNA, which served as template for TCR sequencing. The immuneACCESS repertoire file appears here via TCRdb, limited to in-frame rearrangements. These files lack a portion of the clones; in checked studies, under half of the deficit traces to unresolved V genes, and the cause of the others is not known. In all, the sample holds 150,000 or so clones, and 40% to 50% of those were seen once. The ten biggest clones cover 6% to 7% of the sample. The source material was CD4+ T cells sorted from blood. These receptors came from a human donor with alopecia areata.

This clone appeared many times. This chain uses TRBV7-3 with TRBJ2-1; TRBD1 might be the D (6 bases). V dropped 5 bases and J dropped 6 bases, with 14 bases sitting between them. There are 14 residues in the CDR3. CDR1 SGHTA and CDR2 FQGTGA come from the germline V gene. The CDR3 loop is CASSGTQNPNEQFF. DNA for the CDR3: TGTGCCAGCAGCGGGACACAAAACCCCAATGAGCAGTTCTTC.

The chain is built from TRBV5-1 and TRBJ2-5, with 7 nucleotides matching TRBD1. The assigned J gene may be wrong: the sequence end matches TRBJ2-7 better. This CDR3 has 15 amino acids. Germline lookup yields CDR1 SGHRS and CDR2 YFSETQ. The CDR3 reads CASSPGTVSSYEQYF. CDR3 in DNA: TGCGCCAGCAGCCCAGGGACAGTAAGCTCCTACGAGCAGTACTTC.

This clone was observed a few times. This chain uses TRBV7-2 with TRBJ2-1; perhaps TRBD2 as D (6 bases). Deletions cut 3 bases from V and 10 bases from J, with 13 bases between. This CDR3 comprises 13 residues. Germline V lookup: CDR1 SGHTA, CDR2 FQGNSA. CDR3 residues: CASSFGLAQEQFF. DNA for the CDR3: TGTGCCAGCAGCTTTGGTCTAGCGCAAGAGCAGTTCTTC.

V is TRBV9 and J is TRBJ1-1, with D possibly TRBD1 on 6 matching bases. Trimming removed 2 bases at V and 11 bases at J, with 13 bases between. The CDR3 covers 12 residues. Germline V gene lookup returns CDR1 SGDLS and CDR2 YYNGEE. The CDR3 reads CASSVPGGQAFF. Here the CDR3 DNA reads TGTGCCAGCAGCGTGCCCGGGGGGCAGGCTTTCTTT.

This clone has a single count. The chain joins TRBV29-1 to TRBJ2-5; the match to TRBD1 covers 8 bases. This CDR3 spans 12 amino acids. Germline trimming cut 7 bases from V and 5 bases from J; bases unmatched to any gene: 6. The germline V gene encodes CDR1 SQVTM and CDR2 ANQGSEA. The CDR3 bases are TGCAGCGGACAGACAGGGGTCGAGACCCAGTACTTC. It is translated as CSGQTGVETQYF.